The next 24 T cell receptor beta chains were all read from a single sample in a study of T cells in Graves' hyperthyroidism and ophthalmopathy. RNA transcripts provided the source from which TCR beta CDR3 regions were amplified. TCR CDR3 underwent first-round RT-PCR with the HTBI primer set. MiXCR, run by TCRdb on the multiplex PCR reads, gives a single entry per CDR3 protein. Of under 65,000 distinct CDR3 sequences in the sample, under 70% were seen once. Material for sequencing was blood. These receptors were taken from a woman aged 55-69 years with Graves' ophthalmopathy.

This rearrangement joins TRBV7-2 to TRBJ2-2; D unresolved. CDR3 size: 13 residues. CDR1 is SGHTA and CDR2 is FQGNSA in the germline V gene. V dropped 5 bases and J dropped 3 bases, with 7 bases sitting between them. The CDR3 DNA reads TGTGCCAGCAGCCAGACGGACACCGGGGAGCTGTTTTTT. It specifies CASSQTDTGELFF.

This rearrangement joins TRBV6-5 to TRBJ2-1, with D hard to call. In germline, CDR1 is MNHEY, CDR2 SVGAGI. This CDR3 has 12 amino acids. V was clipped by 6 bases and J by 5 bases, with 8 bases between them. Here the CDR3 reads CASSGRHNEQFF. The DNA for the CDR3 is TGTGCCAGCAGCGGTAGGCACAATGAGCAGTTCTTC.

This clonotype was detected many times. The V call is TRBV6-4, the J call TRBJ2-3; maybe TRBD2 (7 bases). CDR1 is MRHNA, CDR2 SNTAGT, per germline. The CDR3 loop spans 17 amino acids. Trimming removed 5 bases from V and 5 bases from J, with 23 bases in between. CDR3 in DNA: TGTGCCAGCAGTCCCTTATCTAGGGGGAGGGCGGGAGATACGCAGTATTTT. This gives the protein CASSPLSRGRAGDTQYF.

Turning to this clonotype: The junction departs from germline at one end; a sequencing error may be responsible. The genes are TRBV11-3 and TRBJ2-3; tentative D call: TRBD2 (5 bases). CDR1 and CDR2 from the germline V gene are SGHNT and YENEEA. The CDR3 is 14 amino acids. CDR3 amino acids: CTSSLREGTDTQYF. The CDR3 DNA is TGTACCAGCAGCTTACGGGAAGGAACAGATACGCAGTATTTT.

The sample holds one count of this clonotype. This chain uses TRBV12-3 or TRBV12-4 with TRBJ1-4, with 7 positions matching TRBD1. Unmatched junction bases numbered 7, after V lost 4 bases and J lost 8 bases. The CDR3 loop spans 14 amino acids. CDR3 DNA sequence: TGTGCCAGCAGTTCGTACAGGGGAAGGGAAAAACTGTTTTTT. Protein: CASSSYRGREKLFF.

This clonotype was detected many times. Written as DNA, the CDR3 is TGCGCCAGCAGCCAAGTAGCCAGGGGGCGAGGTAATGAAAAACTGTTTTTT. Encoded protein: CASSQVARGRGNEKLFF. The rearrangement joins TRBV4-1 to TRBJ1-4, with 8 bases identical to TRBD1. The J segment lost 4 bases and the V segment lost 1 base, leaving 8 bases of the junction unmatched. The CDR3 is made up of 17 amino acids. The V gene's germline CDR1 is MGHRA and CDR2 YSYEKL.

Relative to its sample, this clonotype is medium-sized. The chain joins TRBV29-1 to TRBJ2-1, with a weak D call TRBD2 (7 bases). Germline assignment: CDR1 SQVTM and CDR2 ANQGSEA. CDR3 length equals 13 residues. V lost 6 bases and J 7 bases, leaving 16 bases between the germline ends. CDR3 loop: CSVGGGARNEQFF. Here the CDR3 DNA reads TGCAGCGTGGGTGGGGGGGCGCGGAATGAGCAGTTCTTC.

V is TRBV5-1 and J is TRBJ2-2, with 7 bases that match TRBD2. This CDR3 comprises 14 residues. The V and J ends lost 7 bases and 3 bases, in that order; junction bases with no gene match: 6. Germline CDR1 is SGHRS and CDR2 is YFSETQ. The CDR3: CASLGGVHTGELFF. CDR3 sequence (DNA): TGCGCCAGCCTGGGAGGGGTCCACACCGGGGAGCTGTTTTTT.

Only one count was recorded for this clonotype. The chain carries TRBV20-1 and TRBJ2-2, with 10 nucleotides matching TRBD2. Germline V CDR1 and CDR2: DFQATT, SNEGSKA (reference sequence). This CDR3 has 16 residues. With V trimmed by 0 bases and J by 6 bases, 7 bases remained unmatched. This CDR3 reads CSARDIAGGYAGELFF. The CDR3 DNA reads as TGCAGTGCTAGAGATATAGCGGGGGGTTACGCCGGGGAGCTGTTTTTT.

This sequence joins TRBV7-8 and TRBJ2-2, with D hard to call. The CDR3 sequence is 16 residues long. The V gene's germline CDR1 is SGHVS and CDR2 FQNEAQ. Trimming stripped 0 bases from V and 4 bases from J, with 12 bases between. CDR3 bases: TGTGCCAGCAGCTTAGCCAGACGGTTGACCACCGGGGAGCTGTTTTTT. Translated: CASSLARRLTTGELFF.

Ten or more counts support this clonotype. The chain uses TRBV5-4 and TRBJ2-7; 8 positions agree with TRBD2. Germline trimming cut 1 base from V and 5 bases from J; bases unmatched to any gene: 8. The CDR3 covers 15 residues. The germline gives CDR1 SGHNT, CDR2 YYREEE (reference sequence). The CDR3 loop is CASSLRTGGWDEQYF. CDR3 bases: TGTGCCAGCAGCTTGAGAACGGGAGGGTGGGACGAGCAGTACTTC.

CDR3 DNA: TGTGCCAGCATCTCCGGACAGCAGATCTCTGGAAACACCATATATTTT. It specifies CASISGQQISGNTIYF. The chain recombines TRBV12-3 or TRBV12-4 with TRBJ1-3, with D possibly matching TRBD1 (6 bases). The germline V and J ends were trimmed by 7 bases and 0 bases, with 16 bases remaining between them. The CDR3 is 16 amino acids.

This clonotype appeared once. The chain links TRBV7-3 to TRBJ1-6; D not resolved. Germline V lookup: CDR1 SGHTA, CDR2 FQGTGA. Trimming removed 5 bases from V and 7 bases from J, with 18 bases in between. CDR3 length equals 16 residues. The CDR3 DNA reads TGTGCCAGCAGCCCTCCCTGGGGAGGATCAAATTCACCCCTCCACTTT. It yields the protein CASSPPWGGSNSPLHF.

The chain is built from TRBV20-1 and TRBJ2-1, with TRBD2 identical over 11 bases. This CDR3 has 12 amino acids. Germline V gene data show CDR1 as DFQATT and CDR2 as SNEGSKA (reference sequence). V was pared by 7 bases and J by 5 bases, with 1 base of the junction left unmatched. The CDR3 DNA reads TGCAGTGTGACTAGCGGGGACAATGAGCAGTTCTTC. Amino acids: CSVTSGDNEQFF.

Comments on this clonotype: This CDR3 is missing its conserved last phenylalanine or tryptophan, likely due to a read error. The rearrangement uses TRBV2 and TRBJ2-5; TRBD2 matches 11 bases. Losses at the gene ends were 5 bases for V and 8 bases for J; bases not matched to a gene: 10. CDR1 and CDR2 (germline): SNHLY, FYNNEI. This CDR3 comprises 15 residues. CDR3 region: CASSRGLADGVTQYS. The CDR3, as DNA: TGTGCCAGCAGTCGGGGACTAGCGGATGGGGTAACCCAGTACTCC.

There are many counts of this clonotype. V gene TRBV4-3 combines with J gene TRBJ1-2; D perhaps matches TRBD1 (5 bases). The germline V gene has CDR1 LGHNA and CDR2 YSLEER. Trimming shortened V by 0 bases and J by 0 bases, and 8 bases separated the two germline ends. The CDR3 spans 15 residues. CDR3 in amino acids: CASSQDRGTNYGYTF. The CDR3, as DNA: TGCGCCAGCAGCCAAGATCGGGGGACTAACTATGGCTACACCTTC.

This clonotype was seen repeatedly, ten times or more. The gene calls are TRBV5-1 and TRBJ1-1; D remains unclear. This CDR3 comprises 13 residues. The V end was cut by 4 bases, the J end by 7 bases, with 14 bases between. From germline, CDR1 is SGHRS and CDR2 YFSETQ. The CDR3 is CASSPGGVVEAFF. The CDR3 coding sequence is TGCGCCAGCAGCCCCGGCGGGGTGGTTGAAGCTTTCTTT.

This clonotype was found many times. The rearrangement links TRBV20-1 to TRBJ2-4; possibly TRBD2 for D (6 bases). Trimming took 2 bases from V and 2 from J, leaving 16 bases between them. The CDR3 runs 16 residues. CDR1 DFQATT and CDR2 SNEGSKA come from the germline V gene (reference sequence). The CDR3 DNA is TGCAGTGCTAGACGGACGGGGGTGGTTACCAAAAACATTCAGTACTTC. Translated, it gives CSARRTGVVTKNIQYF.

This clonotype was observed many times. The V and J genes are TRBV6-5 and TRBJ1-5; the D gene is possibly TRBD1 (5 bases). CDR3 length: 15 amino acids. Germline loops: CDR1 MNHEY, CDR2 SVGAGI. Deletions cut 8 bases from V and 4 bases from J, with 18 bases between. CDR3 coding DNA: TGTGCCAGCCGGGTTGACAGACGTCAGAATCAGCCCCAGCATTTT. As protein: CASRVDRRQNQPQHF.

J is TRBJ1-2 and V is TRBV5-1; the match to TRBD1 covers 7 bases. The CDR3 covers 13 residues. With V trimmed by 4 bases and J by 7 bases, 7 bases remained unmatched. Germline CDR1 SGHRS, CDR2 YFSETQ. The CDR3 sequence is CASSPEGAGGYTF. For the CDR3, the DNA is TGCGCCAGCAGCCCCGAGGGGGCGGGTGGCTACACCTTC.

This clonotype was observed at least ten times. The chain is built from TRBV28 and TRBJ1-4; D is unresolved. In germline, CDR1 is MDHEN, CDR2 SYDVKM. The CDR3 has 11 residues. V was clipped by 5 bases and J by 13 bases, with 11 bases between them. CDR3 loop: CASSTTASLFF. CDR3 coding DNA: TGTGCCAGCAGTACGACGGCTTCACTGTTTTTT. Full variable domain (remainder filled in from reference TRBV28 and TRBJ1-4): DVKVTQSSRYLVKRTGEKVFLECVQDMDHENMFWYRQDPGLGLRLIYFSYDVKMKEKGDIPEGYSVSREKKERFSLILESASTNQTSMYLCASSTTASLFFGSGTQLSVL.

There are many counts of this clonotype. This sequence joins TRBV28 and TRBJ2-2; D possibly corresponds to TRBD2 (6 bases). V was cut by 4 bases and J by 0 bases, with 9 bases left in between. Germline V gives CDR1 MDHEN, CDR2 SYDVKM. The CDR3 has 15 amino acids. Written as DNA, the CDR3 is TGTGCCAGCAGTTCCCCGGGAGCGAACACCGGGGAGCTGTTTTTT. Amino acid sequence: CASSSPGANTGELFF.

This clonotype was observed at least ten times. The rearrangement uses TRBV20-1 and TRBJ2-4; D is unresolved. Trimming stripped 2 bases from V and 9 bases from J, with 17 bases between. Germline V gene lookup returns CDR1 DFQATT and CDR2 SNEGSKA (reference sequence). The CDR3 is 14 residues long. Written as DNA, the CDR3 is TGCAGTGCTAGAACTGTCCGAGGAATTATCATTCAGTACTTC. Protein sequence: CSARTVRGIIIQYF.

This clonotype has ten or more counts. The J gene is TRBJ1-3, the V gene TRBV6-1; unclear D gene. Germline V gene data show CDR1 as MNHNS and CDR2 as SASEGT. The CDR3 spans 13 residues. V dropped 6 bases and J dropped 3 bases, with 9 bases sitting between them. The CDR3 loop is CASSETVGNTIYF. The CDR3 DNA follows: TGTGCCAGCAGCGAGACCGTTGGAAACACCATATATTTT.